This T cell receptor beta chain was recovered during a study of blood T cell repertoires in COVID-19. Study information: COVID-19 samples, acute and convalescent, were from the United States, Italy and Spain. PBMCs, B-cell-depleted T cells, or T cells provided the cDNA or gDNA that made up the material.

Per the authors' pipeline: Researchers report that nucleated cell counts were estimated from reference gene primer amplification. Assay: immunoSEQ multiplex PCR; the TCRdb copy retains only in-frame clones and omits some. V and J calls and clone size come straight from that table; D and trimming were deduced from the DNA. The sample has under 85,000 clones; about 83% are singletons. V dropped 5 bases and J dropped 8; count of bases not matched to a gene: 10. The CDR3 totals 15 residues. Germline V gene sequence: CDR1 SNHLY, CDR2 FYNNEI. The source material was peripheral blood. This chain uses TRBV2 with TRBJ2-4, with TRBD2 matching 9 bases. The receptor's source is a woman of 80 years or more with active or convalescent COVID-19. For the CDR3, the DNA is TGTGCCAGCAGTTTTAACCAGCGGGGGGTGGACATTCAGTACTTC. Its translation is CASSFNQRGVDIQYF.